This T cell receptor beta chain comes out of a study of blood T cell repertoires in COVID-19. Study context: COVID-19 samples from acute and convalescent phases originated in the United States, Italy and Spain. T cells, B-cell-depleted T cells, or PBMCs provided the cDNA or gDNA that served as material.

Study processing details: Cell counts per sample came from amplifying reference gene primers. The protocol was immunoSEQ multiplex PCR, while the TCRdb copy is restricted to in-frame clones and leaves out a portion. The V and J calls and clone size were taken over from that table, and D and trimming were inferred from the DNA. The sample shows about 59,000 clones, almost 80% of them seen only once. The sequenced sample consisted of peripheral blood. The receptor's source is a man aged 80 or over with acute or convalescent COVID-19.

The CDR3 sequence is CSVERQGGNYGYTF. CDR3 coding DNA: TGCAGCGTTGAGCGGCAGGGGGGAAACTATGGCTACACCTTC. The V gene is TRBV29-1, the J gene TRBJ1-2; 7 bases match TRBD1. The CDR3 extends over 14 amino acids. From germline, CDR1 is SQVTM and CDR2 ANQGSEA. V was pared by 3 bases and J by 2 bases, with 6 bases of the junction left unmatched.